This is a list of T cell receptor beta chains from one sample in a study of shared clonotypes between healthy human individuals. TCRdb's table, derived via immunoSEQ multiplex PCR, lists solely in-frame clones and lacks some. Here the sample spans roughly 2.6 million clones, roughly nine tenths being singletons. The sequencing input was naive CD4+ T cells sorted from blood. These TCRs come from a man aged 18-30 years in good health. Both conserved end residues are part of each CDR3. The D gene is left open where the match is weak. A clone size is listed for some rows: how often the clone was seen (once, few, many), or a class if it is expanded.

CASGLEPSPSQYF	TGTGCTAGTGGTCTAGAACCCTCCCCGTCGCAGTATTTT	TRBJ2-3	-	TRBV12-5	once
CASSRGQQETQYF	TGTGCCAGCAGCCGGGGACAGCAAGAGACCCAGTACTTC	TRBJ2-5	TRBD1	TRBV5-6	-
CATSQSGTYEQYF	TGTGCCACCTCGCAGTCAGGGACCTACGAGCAGTACTTC	TRBJ2-7	-	TRBV6-5	-
CASSARWGTGNTIYF	TGTGCCAGCAGCGCCCGTTGGGGAACTGGAAACACCATATATTTT	TRBJ1-3	-	TRBV9	-
CASSIKPRSGELFF	TGTGCCAGCAGTATAAAGCCTCGATCCGGGGAGCTGTTTTTT	TRBJ2-2	-	TRBV27	-
CASTTRGYEQYF	TGTGCCAGCACCACTCGGGGGTACGAGCAGTACTTC	TRBJ2-7	-	TRBV6-1	-
CASRFRETNEKLFF	TGCGCCAGCAGGTTCAGGGAGACTAATGAAAAACTGTTTTTT	TRBJ1-4	-	TRBV5-1	-
CASSLGWQSTNEKLFF	TGTGCCAGCAGCTTAGGATGGCAGTCAACTAATGAAAAACTGTTTTTT	TRBJ1-4	-	TRBV7-6	-
CASSLGQGRDQPQHF	TGTGCCAGCAGCTTGGGCCAGGGCCGGGACCAGCCCCAGCATTTT	TRBJ1-5	-	TRBV5-4	once
CASSKRDNAFLHTEAFF	TGCGCCAGCAGCAAAAGGGACAACGCGTTTTTGCACACTGAAGCTTTCTTT	TRBJ1-1	-	TRBV5-1	-
CATSREGGGVGDGYTF	TGTGCCACCAGCAGAGAGGGGGGCGGAGTAGGAGATGGCTACACCTTC	TRBJ1-2	-	TRBV15	-
CASSLALAGHLLGYTF	TGTGCCAGCAGCTTAGCCCTAGCGGGTCACCTATTAGGCTACACCTTC	TRBJ1-2	-	TRBV7-9	-
CASSLGGGGTDTQYF	TGTGCCAGCAGCCTAGGGGGAGGGGGCACAGATACGCAGTATTTT	TRBJ2-3	-	TRBV5-4	once
CASSLGPGQGENETQYF	TGTGCCAGCAGCCTAGGCCCCGGACAGGGAGAAAATGAGACCCAGTACTTC	TRBJ2-5	TRBD1	TRBV11-3	-
CASRRSGPRRDEQYF	TGTGCCAGCAGGAGATCGGGACCCCGGAGGGACGAGCAGTACTTC	TRBJ2-7	-	TRBV10-3	-
CASSPKFSGAEAFF	TGTGCCAGCAGTCCCAAATTCAGCGGAGCTGAAGCTTTCTTT	TRBJ1-1	-	TRBV28	-
CASSIPNIPPSNQPQHF	TGTGCCAGTAGTATTCCGAATATACCGCCGAGCAATCAGCCCCAGCATTTT	TRBJ1-5	-	TRBV19	-
CASSLLESAEQFF	TGTGCCAGCAGCTTGCTGGAGTCCGCTGAGCAGTTCTTC	TRBJ2-1	-	TRBV5-4	-
CASRRTGNTDTQYF	TGTGCCAGCAGACGGACAGGGAACACAGATACGCAGTATTTT	TRBJ2-3	TRBD1	TRBV7-9	-
CASSMRGWETNEKLFF	TGTGCCAGTAGTATGCGAGGTTGGGAAACTAATGAAAAACTGTTTTTT	TRBJ1-4	-	TRBV19	-
CASSPGTSNVLTF	TGTGCCAGCAGCCCCGGGACATCCAACGTCCTGACTTTC	TRBJ2-6	-	TRBV7-9	-
CASSPNNRGLYEQYF	TGTGCCAGCTCACCGAATAACAGGGGGCTCTACGAGCAGTACTTC	TRBJ2-7	TRBD1	TRBV18	-
CASSRDWGGDTQYF	TGTGCCAGCAGTCGGGACTGGGGGGGAGATACGCAGTATTTT	TRBJ2-3	TRBD2	TRBV6-6	-
CASSLGSGGKHEQFF	TGTGCCAGCAGTTTGGGTAGCGGGGGTAAACATGAGCAGTTCTTC	TRBJ2-1	TRBD2	TRBV28	-
CAISDGVGWGHQPQHF	TGTGCCATCAGTGACGGTGTAGGATGGGGTCATCAGCCCCAGCATTTT	TRBJ1-5	-	TRBV10-3	-
CASHESGGPTDTQYF	TGTGCCAGCCACGAGAGCGGGGGCCCCACAGATACGCAGTATTTT	TRBJ2-3	TRBD2	TRBV28	-
CASSQSSYNSPLHF	TGTGCCAGTAGTCAGAGCTCCTATAATTCACCCCTCCACTTT	TRBJ1-6	-	TRBV19	-
CSVGAGGDGTQYF	TGCAGCGTTGGGGCAGGGGGCGACGGTACGCAGTATTTT	TRBJ2-3	TRBD1	TRBV29-1	-
CASSGGDRGKGIEAFF	TGCGCCAGCAGTGGTGGGGACAGGGGGAAAGGAATTGAAGCTTTCTTT	TRBJ1-1	TRBD1	TRBV10-2	-
CASSTSSLRNTGELFF	TGTGCCAGTAGTACCTCCTCGTTGCGGAACACCGGGGAGCTGTTTTTT	TRBJ2-2	-	TRBV19	once
CASSESRANTEAFF	TGTGCCAGCAGTGAATCGAGGGCGAACACTGAAGCTTTCTTT	TRBJ1-1	-	TRBV6-1	-
CASSPSGGAYEQYF	TGTGCCAGCAGCCCCAGCGGTGGGGCCTACGAGCAGTACTTC	TRBJ2-7	-	TRBV7-2	-
CASSFKDRRYYEQYF	TGTGCCAGCAGTTTCAAGGACAGGAGATACTACGAGCAGTACTTC	TRBJ2-7	TRBD1	TRBV27	-
CAWSVSHKEYGYTF	TGTGCCTGGAGTGTTTCCCACAAGGAATATGGCTACACCTTC	TRBJ1-2	-	TRBV30	-
CASTQGRQGGYTF	TGTGCCAGCACCCAAGGGAGACAGGGCGGCTACACCTTC	TRBJ1-2	TRBD1	TRBV6-5	once
CASSRLGQGIYEQYF	TGCGCCAGCAGCCGACTGGGACAGGGGATCTACGAGCAGTACTTC	TRBJ2-7	TRBD1	TRBV4-1	-
CASSYTGAGNTIYF	TGTGCCAGCAGTTACACAGGGGCTGGAAACACCATATATTTT	TRBJ1-3	TRBD1	TRBV6-6	-
CSLRQGKADTQYF	TGCAGCTTACGACAGGGAAAGGCAGATACGCAGTATTTT	TRBJ2-3	TRBD1	TRBV29-1	-
CASTDHGLGQGHYGYTF	TGTGCCAGTACCGACCACGGCTTAGGGCAGGGCCACTATGGCTACACCTTC	TRBJ1-2	-	TRBV19	-
CASRQEGDSPLHF	TGTGCCAGTAGACAGGAAGGGGATTCACCCCTCCACTTT	TRBJ1-6	-	TRBV19	-
CASSLIAGAPEAFF	TGTGCCAGCAGTTTAATAGCAGGCGCCCCTGAAGCTTTCTTT	TRBJ1-1	-	TRBV28	-
CASVGPAFTGELFF	TGTGCCAGCGTGGGACCTGCGTTCACCGGGGAGCTGTTTTTT	TRBJ2-2	-	TRBV6-6	-
CASSGPGTGWDQETQYF	TGTGCCAGCAGCGGCCCAGGGACAGGGTGGGACCAAGAGACCCAGTACTTC	TRBJ2-5	TRBD1	TRBV9	-
CASSVDAGTGELFF	TGTGCCAGCAGCGTAGACGCTGGCACCGGGGAGCTGTTTTTT	TRBJ2-2	-	TRBV9	-
CASQPFQNTEAFF	TGTGCCAGCCAGCCCTTCCAGAACACTGAAGCTTTCTTT	TRBJ1-1	-	TRBV2	-
CASRFSSGRFYEQYF	TGTGCAAGTCGCTTCAGTTCGGGACGCTTCTACGAGCAGTACTTC	TRBJ2-7	-	TRBV12-2	-
CAAGRWGTSSYEQFF	TGTGCCGCGGGCCGGTGGGGGACTAGCTCTTATGAGCAGTTCTTC	TRBJ2-1	TRBD2	TRBV5-6	-
CASKGLLVAEQYF	TGTGCCAGTAAGGGCCTACTAGTGGCCGAGCAGTACTTC	TRBJ2-7	-	TRBV19	-
CASSTRLAGNEKLFF	TGTGCCAGCAGCACCCGATTGGCGGGTAATGAAAAACTGTTTTTT	TRBJ1-4	-	TRBV11-2	-
CASSYMETQYF	TGTGCCAGCAGTTATATGGAGACCCAGTACTTC	TRBJ2-5	-	TRBV6-5	-
CASSLRGGRREQFF	TGTGCCAGCAGCTTACGGGGCGGGAGAAGGGAGCAGTTCTTC	TRBJ2-1	TRBD2	TRBV7-2	-
CAWGVSESSYNSPLHF	TGTGCCTGGGGAGTGTCAGAAAGCTCCTATAATTCACCCCTCCACTTT	TRBJ1-6	-	TRBV30	-